The rows below give T cell receptor beta chains drawn from one sample of a study of control samples from healthy donors and cancer patients. Profiled with immunoSEQ multiplex PCR; TCRdb holds only in-frame clones, not every one. The table records over 150,000 clones, roughly 92% of them present only once. Input material: blood. The receptors come from a man aged 30 to 39 in good health. CDR3s include the opening cysteine and the closing phenylalanine or tryptophan. Fields, in order: clone size, J gene, V gene, D gene, CDR3 protein, CDR3 DNA. D genes are given only for firm matches. Expanded clones are given a class, and other clones once, few, many or no size at all.

>-|TRBJ1-2|TRBV20-1|-
CSQLFQGGYTF
TGCAGTCAACTTTTTCAGGGTGGCTACACCTTC
>-|TRBJ2-1|TRBV6-5|-
CASLDSPNNEQFF
TGTGCCAGTCTCGATTCCCCTAACAATGAGCAGTTCTTC
>once|TRBJ2-7|TRBV29-1|-
CSVVPDPWSEQYF
TGCAGCGTTGTTCCCGACCCGTGGAGCGAGCAGTACTTC
>-|TRBJ1-1|TRBV6-2/TRBV6-3|-
CASSLLGGSTEAFF
TGTGCCAGCAGCCTACTCGGGGGGAGCACTGAAGCTTTCTTT
>-|TRBJ1-5|TRBV3-1/TRBV3-2|TRBD1
CASSQHSGTGVWAQPQHF
TGTGCCAGCAGCCAACATTCCGGGACAGGGGTTTGGGCTCAGCCCCAGCATTTT
>-|TRBJ1-3|TRBV27|TRBD1
CASSKQGAGNTIYF
TGTGCCAGCAGTAAACAGGGGGCGGGAAACACCATATATTTT
>-|TRBJ2-5|TRBV20-1|TRBD2
CSASGKGTILGTQYF
TGCAGTGCTAGTGGCAAGGGGACTATCCTTGGGACCCAGTACTTC
>-|TRBJ1-1|TRBV18|-
CASSPRGDTEAFF
TGTGCCAGCTCACCTCGGGGAGACACTGAAGCTTTCTTT
>-|TRBJ1-1|TRBV4-2|-
CASSQDPGLSTEAFF
TGTGCCAGCAGCCAAGATCCGGGGCTGAGCACTGAAGCTTTCTTT
>-|TRBJ2-5|TRBV13|-
CASSFYTQETQYF
TGTGCCAGCAGCTTCTATACCCAAGAGACCCAGTACTTC
>-|TRBJ2-5|TRBV3-1/TRBV3-2|TRBD2
CASSQRLAGEKETQYF
TGTGCCAGCAGCCAGCGCCTAGCGGGGGAAAAGGAGACCCAGTACTTC
>-|TRBJ2-1|TRBV10-3|-
CAITDSVSLGNEQFF
TGTGCCATCACCGACAGCGTAAGCTTAGGCAATGAGCAGTTCTTC
>-|TRBJ1-1|TRBV5-1|TRBD1
CASSSLGQGGTEAFF
TGCGCCAGCAGCTCTTTAGGACAGGGAGGCACTGAAGCTTTCTTT
>-|TRBJ2-5|TRBV11-2|-
CASSLEAQAIQETQYF
TGTGCCAGCAGCTTAGAGGCACAGGCAATACAAGAGACCCAGTACTTC
>-|TRBJ2-3|TRBV12-3/TRBV12-4|TRBD1
CASSDRGGDTQYF
TGTGCCAGCAGTGACAGGGGAGGAGATACGCAGTATTTT
>-|TRBJ1-3|TRBV18|TRBD1
CASSPGDRSKLNTIYF
TGTGCCAGCTCACCAGGGGACAGATCTAAACTTAACACCATATATTTT
>-|TRBJ1-1|TRBV6-6|TRBD1
CASSRSGGDMNTEAFF
TGTGCCAGCAGTCGGTCAGGGGGGGACATGAACACTGAAGCTTTCTTT
>-|TRBJ2-2|TRBV10-2|TRBD1
CASSERARQGVIF
TGCGCCAGCAGTGAGCGAGCCAGACAGGGGGTGATTTTT
>-|TRBJ2-7|TRBV7-9|TRBD1
CASSRDRDEQYF
TGTGCCAGCAGTCGGGACAGGGACGAGCAGTACTTC
>-|TRBJ1-2|TRBV12-3/TRBV12-4|-
CASASQGYGYTF
TGTGCCAGCGCTAGCCAGGGGTATGGCTACACCTTC
>-|TRBJ1-6|TRBV9|TRBD1
CASSRDRGQSPLHF
TGTGCCAGCAGCCGGGACAGGGGGCAATCACCCCTCCACTTT
>-|TRBJ1-1|TRBV29-1|-
CSVTLGGNTEAFF
TGCAGCGTCACCCTTGGAGGGAACACTGAAGCTTTCTTT
>-|TRBJ2-1|TRBV28|-
CASSLRDNEQFF
TGTGCCAGCAGCCTCAGGGACAATGAGCAGTTCTTC
>-|TRBJ1-4|TRBV30|-
CAWRTFLGAGSNEKLFF
TGTGCCTGGAGAACCTTCCTTGGGGCAGGGAGTAATGAAAAACTGTTTTTT
>few|TRBJ2-7|TRBV11-2|TRBD1
CASSPLTGRLDEQYF
TGTGCCAGCAGCCCGCTGACAGGGAGACTGGACGAGCAGTACTTC
>-|TRBJ1-5|TRBV18|-
CASSPSGRNSNQPQHF
TGTGCCAGCTCACCATCCGGACGGAATAGCAATCAGCCCCAGCATTTT
>-|TRBJ1-5|TRBV19|-
CASRSYSNQPQHF
TGTGCCAGTCGTAGCTATAGCAATCAGCCCCAGCATTTT
>-|TRBJ2-1|TRBV6-1|TRBD2
CASSEWTSGRGDEQFF
TGTGCCAGCAGTGAGTGGACTAGCGGGAGAGGAGATGAGCAGTTCTTC
>once|TRBJ1-1|TRBV18|-
CASSPLPQLNTEAFF
TGTGCCAGCTCACCACTGCCTCAGCTGAACACTGAAGCTTTCTTT
>-|TRBJ2-7|TRBV19|TRBD2
CASSIVAGEVNEQYF
TGTGCCAGTAGTATAGTAGCGGGGGAGGTAAACGAGCAGTACTTC
>-|TRBJ1-6|TRBV11-1|-
CASSRSRGNSPLHF
TGTGCCAGCAGCCGGAGCAGGGGTAATTCACCCCTCCACTTT
>-|TRBJ2-7|TRBV15|-
CATSRGRTYEQYF
TGTGCCACCAGCAGAGGACGAACCTACGAGCAGTACTTC
>-|TRBJ2-5|TRBV4-2|TRBD2
CASSQEVAGVGETQYF
TGTGCCAGCAGCCAAGAGGTAGCGGGAGTGGGGGAGACCCAGTACTTC
>-|TRBJ2-5|TRBV25-1|-
CASGGGGRETQYF
TGTGCCAGCGGAGGGGGCGGGCGAGAGACCCAGTACTTC
>-|TRBJ2-7|TRBV29-1|TRBD2
CSGLAGTRQYF
TGCAGCGGACTAGCGGGAACCCGGCAGTACTTC
>-|TRBJ1-6|TRBV7-6|TRBD1
CASSHGQGNSPLHF
TGTGCCAGCAGCCACGGACAGGGAAATTCACCCCTCCACTTT
>once|TRBJ2-5|TRBV6-8|-
CASSCERSTTLGEETQYF
TGTGCCAGCAGTTGCGAAAGATCGACCACCCTGGGCGAAGAGACCCAGTACTTC
>-|TRBJ1-2|TRBV4-1|-
CASSQGQNFYTF
TGCGCCAGCAGCCAAGGTCAGAATTTCTACACCTTC
>-|TRBJ2-1|TRBV6-2/TRBV6-3|-
CASSYSTTGRYNEQFF
TGTGCCAGCAGTTACTCGACAACGGGCCGATACAATGAGCAGTTCTTC
>-|TRBJ2-7|TRBV27|-
CASSDRNRAIYEQYF
TGTGCCAGCAGCGACCGAAACAGGGCAATATACGAGCAGTACTTC
>-|TRBJ2-7|TRBV6-1|-
CASSETRFSYEQYF
TGTGCCAGCAGTGAGACACGTTTCTCCTACGAGCAGTACTTC
>-|TRBJ2-1|TRBV9|TRBD2
CASSVGGLDRGEQFF
TGTGCCAGCAGCGTAGGAGGACTAGACCGCGGTGAGCAGTTCTTC
>-|TRBJ1-1|TRBV7-3|-
CASSPIGGNTEAFF
TGTGCCAGCAGCCCGATCGGGGGGAACACTGAAGCTTTCTTT
>-|TRBJ1-5|TRBV27|TRBD1
CASRGQGPRGNQPQHF
TGTGCCAGCAGGGGACAGGGCCCCAGGGGCAATCAGCCCCAGCATTTT
>-|TRBJ1-1|TRBV11-3|TRBD1
CASSLAGTENTEAFF
TGTGCCAGCAGCTTAGCCGGGACAGAGAACACTGAAGCTTTCTTT
>-|TRBJ1-1|TRBV10-2|-
CASSESYAREMNTEAFF
TGCGCCAGCAGTGAGTCATATGCCCGGGAGATGAACACTGAAGCTTTCTTT
>once|TRBJ2-3|TRBV5-1|TRBD2
CASRRTSGTDTQYF
TGCGCCAGCAGGAGGACTAGCGGCACAGATACGCAGTATTTT